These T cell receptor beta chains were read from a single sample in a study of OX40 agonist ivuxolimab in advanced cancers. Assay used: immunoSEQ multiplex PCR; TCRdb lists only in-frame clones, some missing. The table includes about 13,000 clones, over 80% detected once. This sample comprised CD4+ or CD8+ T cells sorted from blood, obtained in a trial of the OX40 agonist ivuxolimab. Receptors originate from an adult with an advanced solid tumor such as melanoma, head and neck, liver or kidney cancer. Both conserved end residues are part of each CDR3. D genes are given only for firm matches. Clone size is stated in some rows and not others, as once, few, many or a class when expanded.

CDR3aa: CASSGGGEQYF; CDR3nt: TGTGCCAGCAGCGGAGGTGGGGAGCAGTACTTC; j_gene: TRBJ2-7; abundance: -; v_gene: TRBV7-6; d_gene: -
CDR3aa: CASSLWLERGPYNEQFF; CDR3nt: TGTGCCAGCAGTTTATGGTTGGAGCGGGGGCCTTACAATGAGCAGTTCTTC; j_gene: TRBJ2-1; abundance: -; v_gene: TRBV27; d_gene: TRBD2
CDR3aa: CAWQPGQYYNEQFF; CDR3nt: TGTGCCTGGCAGCCGGGACAGTATTACAATGAGCAGTTCTTC; j_gene: TRBJ2-1; abundance: -; v_gene: TRBV7-9; d_gene: TRBD1
CDR3aa: CASSQFGGTASYEQYF; CDR3nt: TGCGCCAGCAGCCAATTTGGGGGGACCGCCTCCTACGAGCAGTACTTC; j_gene: TRBJ2-7; abundance: -; v_gene: TRBV4-1; d_gene: -
CDR3aa: CASSPTGSRWEQYF; CDR3nt: TGTGCCAGCAGTCCGACAGGGTCCCGGTGGGAGCAGTACTTC; j_gene: TRBJ2-7; abundance: -; v_gene: TRBV27; d_gene: TRBD1
CDR3aa: CSVEEDPDYGYTF; CDR3nt: TGCAGCGTTGAAGAAGATCCCGACTATGGCTACACCTTC; j_gene: TRBJ1-2; abundance: -; v_gene: TRBV29-1; d_gene: -
CDR3aa: CASSPSRGGPEVETQYF; CDR3nt: TGTGCCAGCAGCCCGAGTAGGGGGGGCCCGGAGGTGGAGACCCAGTACTTC; j_gene: TRBJ2-5; abundance: -; v_gene: TRBV7-8; d_gene: -
CDR3aa: CASSYGGPYEQYF; CDR3nt: TGTGCCAGCAGCTACGGGGGTCCCTACGAGCAGTACTTC; j_gene: TRBJ2-7; abundance: -; v_gene: TRBV5-4; d_gene: -
CDR3aa: CASSATAGTWYNEQFF; CDR3nt: TGTGCCAGCAGCGCCACGGCAGGGACCTGGTACAATGAGCAGTTCTTC; j_gene: TRBJ2-1; abundance: once; v_gene: TRBV7-6; d_gene: -
CDR3aa: CASSLEVSEDRNYGYTF; CDR3nt: TGCGCCAGCAGCTTGGAGGTCAGCGAAGATAGAAACTATGGCTACACCTTC; j_gene: TRBJ1-2; abundance: -; v_gene: TRBV5-1; d_gene: -
CDR3aa: CASSFPGDEQYF; CDR3nt: TGTGCCAGCAGCTTCCCAGGGGACGAGCAGTACTTC; j_gene: TRBJ2-7; abundance: -; v_gene: TRBV7-8; d_gene: -
CDR3aa: CASSPPGQVGNEQYF; CDR3nt: TGTGCCAGCAGCCCACCGGGACAGGTCGGAAACGAGCAGTACTTC; j_gene: TRBJ2-7; abundance: -; v_gene: TRBV11-2; d_gene: TRBD1
CDR3aa: CASSLGSREEFF; CDR3nt: TGTGCCAGCAGCTTAGGGTCCAGGGAGGAGTTCTTC; j_gene: TRBJ2-1; abundance: -; v_gene: TRBV7-9; d_gene: -
CDR3aa: CASSESGTATGELFF; CDR3nt: TGCGCCAGCAGTGAGTCAGGAACAGCCACCGGGGAGCTGTTTTTT; j_gene: TRBJ2-2; abundance: -; v_gene: TRBV10-2; d_gene: -
CDR3aa: CASSDGRAVQFF; CDR3nt: TGTGCCAGCAGTGATGGTAGGGCGGTTCAGTTCTTC; j_gene: TRBJ2-1; abundance: -; v_gene: TRBV25-1; d_gene: -
CDR3aa: CASSKGRDSGWMNTEAFF; CDR3nt: TGTGCCAGCAGCAAAGGGAGGGACTCAGGTTGGATGAACACTGAAGCTTTCTTT; j_gene: TRBJ1-1; abundance: -; v_gene: TRBV21-1; d_gene: -
CDR3aa: CASTRTAGANVLTF; CDR3nt: TGTGCCAGCACCCGGACAGCTGGGGCCAACGTCCTGACTTTC; j_gene: TRBJ2-6; abundance: -; v_gene: TRBV6-5; d_gene: -
CDR3aa: CASSLGQGANTGELFF; CDR3nt: TGCGCCAGCAGCTTGGGACAGGGCGCGAACACCGGGGAGCTGTTTTTT; j_gene: TRBJ2-2; abundance: -; v_gene: TRBV5-1; d_gene: TRBD1
CDR3aa: CASSPFGGVSYEQYF; CDR3nt: TGTGCCAGCAGCCCCTTCGGGGGGGTCTCCTACGAGCAGTACTTC; j_gene: TRBJ2-7; abundance: -; v_gene: TRBV5-6; d_gene: TRBD2
CDR3aa: CASSAQGLADYEQYF; CDR3nt: TGTGCCAGCAGCGCTCAGGGACTAGCGGATTACGAGCAGTACTTC; j_gene: TRBJ2-7; abundance: -; v_gene: TRBV9; d_gene: TRBD2
CDR3aa: CASSFPGEDYGYTF; CDR3nt: TGCGCCAGCAGCTTTCCAGGGGAGGACTATGGCTACACCTTC; j_gene: TRBJ1-2; abundance: -; v_gene: TRBV5-1; d_gene: -
CDR3aa: CSVETGANTGELFF; CDR3nt: TGCAGCGTGGAGACAGGGGCCAACACCGGGGAGCTGTTTTTT; j_gene: TRBJ2-2; abundance: -; v_gene: TRBV29-1; d_gene: TRBD1
CDR3aa: CASGYTSPSGNTIYF; CDR3nt: TGTGCTAGTGGTTACACCAGTCCCTCTGGAAACACCATATATTTT; j_gene: TRBJ1-3; abundance: -; v_gene: TRBV12-5; d_gene: -
CDR3aa: CASSEAGGREETQYF; CDR3nt: TGTGCCAGCAGTGAAGCGGGGGGACGGGAGGAGACCCAGTACTTC; j_gene: TRBJ2-5; abundance: -; v_gene: TRBV6-1; d_gene: -
CDR3aa: CASSLGSRWNTEAFF; CDR3nt: TGTGCCAGCAGCTTAGGGTCTAGATGGAACACTGAAGCTTTCTTT; j_gene: TRBJ1-1; abundance: large; v_gene: TRBV11-2; d_gene: -